The next 32 T cell receptor beta chains were all read from a single sample in a study of identical twins. TCRdb reanalysed the 5' RACE reads using MiXCR and keeps one entry per CDR3 protein. Found here are about 530,000 distinct CDR3 sequences, about 16% of them singletons; the top ten hold around 0.4%. The sample was also reused in another study, on yellow fever vaccine responses in identical twins.

Sequenced sample: CD4+ T cells sorted from blood. The origin of the receptors is a woman aged 18-29 years in good health.

The genes are TRBV10-3 and TRBJ2-3, with D unclear. V shed 3 bases and J shed 0 bases, with 13 bases lying between them. The germline V gene has CDR1 ENHRY and CDR2 SYGVKD. This CDR3 comprises 16 residues. CDR3 DNA sequence: TGTGCCATCAGTGATACAACTCAAGGAAGCACAGATACGCAGTATTTT. Its translation: CAISDTTQGSTDTQYF.

The chain uses TRBV7-9 and TRBJ2-1; 8 nucleotides agree with TRBD1. The V gene's germline CDR1 is SEHNR and CDR2 FQNEAQ (reference sequence). CDR3 length equals 14 residues. V trimming: 4 bases; J trimming: 3 bases; junction bases outside the gene matches: 2. The CDR3 loop is CASSSTGGYNEQFF. Here the CDR3 DNA reads TGTGCCAGCAGCTCCACAGGGGGCTACAATGAGCAGTTCTTC.

V gene TRBV6-1 combines with J gene TRBJ2-1; 13 bases line up with TRBD2. This CDR3 has 17 amino acids. Germline loops: CDR1 MNHNS, CDR2 SASEGT. The trim removed 7 bases at V and 7 bases at J, leaving 13 bases unmatched. CDR3 residues: CASTPGLAGVSLNEQFF. CDR3 nucleotides: TGTGCCAGCACCCCAGGACTAGCGGGAGTGTCCTTGAATGAGCAGTTCTTC.

This clonotype has only a few counts. This rearrangement joins TRBV14 to TRBJ2-7, with no clear D. This CDR3 region has 13 residues. Germline lookup yields CDR1 SGHDN and CDR2 FVKESK. CDR3 residues: CASSQPSGYGQYV. Here the CDR3 DNA reads TGTGCCAGCAGCCAACCCTCCGGTTACGGGCAGTACGTC.

The J gene is TRBJ2-5, the V gene TRBV3-1, with 8 bases matching TRBD2. The CDR3 is made up of 16 amino acids. The germline V gene has CDR1 LGHDT and CDR2 YNNKEL (reference sequence). J lost 5 bases, V lost 1 base, and 9 bases had no gene match. CDR3 DNA sequence: TGTGCCAGCAGCCAAGTACCCGGGGGGGCCTGGGAGACCCAGTACTTC. Its translation: CASSQVPGGAWETQYF.

This clonotype has more than one count but fewer than ten. The chain links TRBV20-1 to TRBJ2-3; D perhaps matches TRBD1 (6 bases). The length of the CDR3 is 14 residues. The V end was cut by 3 bases, the J end by 3 bases, with 13 bases between. Germline V lookup: CDR1 DFQATT, CDR2 SNEGSKA (reference sequence). CDR3 sequence reads: CSARVGQGTDTQYF. DNA of the CDR3: TGCAGTGCTAGGGTAGGGCAGGGGACAGATACGCAGTATTTT.

The CDR3 region is CASSEFVSGFNEQYF. DNA of the CDR3: TGTGCCAGCAGTGAATTCGTTAGCGGGTTCAACGAGCAGTACTTC. The V and J genes are TRBV2 and TRBJ2-7; 7 nucleotides agree with TRBD2. The germline V gene has CDR1 SNHLY and CDR2 FYNNEI. With V trimmed by 2 bases and J by 5 bases, 9 bases remained unmatched. The CDR3 has 15 amino acids.

V and J are TRBV7-9 and TRBJ1-2, with a weak D call TRBD1 (5 bases). Germline CDR1 reads SEHNR; CDR2 reads FQNEAQ (reference sequence). Trimming cost V 3 bases and J 6 bases, with 14 bases left between them. The CDR3 covers 14 residues. CDR3 protein: CASSFPTVSHGYTF. CDR3 DNA: TGTGCCAGCAGCTTCCCGACAGTCTCCCATGGCTACACCTTC.

Only a few counts were recorded for this clonotype. This rearrangement joins TRBV4-1 to TRBJ1-1; 7 nucleotides match TRBD1. Germline trimming cut 0 bases from V and 7 bases from J; bases unmatched to any gene: 8. CDR3 length: 15 residues. CDR1 is MGHRA, CDR2 YSYEKL, per germline. CDR3 DNA sequence: TGCGCCAGCAGCCAAGATTCTAGGACAGGACGTGAAGCTTTCTTT. As protein: CASSQDSRTGREAFF.

This clonotype appeared a few times. The rearrangement joins TRBV29-1 to TRBJ2-2; D might be TRBD2 (6 bases). Trimming left V 3 bases short and J 4 bases short, with 9 bases between. CDR3 length: 13 residues. CDR1 is SQVTM, CDR2 ANQGSEA, per germline. This CDR3 is CSVEGGPTGELFF. For the CDR3, the DNA is TGCAGCGTTGAGGGGGGACCCACCGGGGAGCTGTTTTTT.

At least ten counts were recorded for this clonotype. This chain links TRBV12-3 or TRBV12-4 with TRBJ2-7; the D gene is possibly TRBD2 (5 bases). The CDR3 is made up of 14 amino acids. V was clipped by 1 base and J by 3 bases, with 10 bases between them. The CDR3 is CASSLEGLNYEQYF. In DNA form, the CDR3 reads TGTGCCAGCAGTTTAGAAGGACTCAACTACGAGCAGTACTTC.

In this sample, this clonotype turned up a few times. The chain's CDR3 is CASSPKSGSYNEQFF. The DNA for the CDR3 is TGCGCCAGCAGCCCTAAAAGCGGGTCTTACAATGAGCAGTTCTTC. V usage is TRBV10-1 and J usage is TRBJ2-1, with D possibly TRBD2 on 6 matching bases. Germline V gene sequence: CDR1 WNHNN, CDR2 SYGVQD (reference sequence). Trimming stripped 6 bases from V and 4 bases from J, with 16 bases between. The CDR3 runs 15 residues.

In its sample, this clonotype was seen a few times. The V gene is TRBV12-3 or TRBV12-4, the J gene TRBJ2-1; perhaps D is TRBD1 or TRBD2 (5 bases each). The CDR3 sequence is 15 residues long. V was shortened by 3 bases and J by 2 bases, with 11 bases between the two germline ends. Written as DNA, the CDR3 is TGTGCCAGCAGTTTTCGGGACCAGCCCTACAATGAGCAGTTCTTC. Encoded protein: CASSFRDQPYNEQFF.

This clonotype was recorded a few times. V gene TRBV5-1 combines with J gene TRBJ2-1; TRBD1 agrees at 8 bases. The germline V gene has CDR1 SGHRS and CDR2 YFSETQ. The V gene end was trimmed by 0 bases and the J gene end by 7 bases; junction bases not matched to a gene: 15. The CDR3 has 18 residues. CDR3 in DNA: TGCGCCAGCAGCTTGGATGGGTCCGGGCAGGGGGCGAGGAATGAGCAGTTCTTC. It codes for CASSLDGSGQGARNEQFF. The entire variable domain, with the rest obtained from reference TRBV5-1 and TRBJ2-1, is as follows: KAGVTQTPRYLIKTRGQQVTLSCSPISGHRSVSWYQQTPGQGLQFLFEYFSETQRNKGNFPGRFSGRQFSNSRSEMNVSTLELGDSALYLCASSLDGSGQGARNEQFFGPGTRLTVL.

This rearrangement joins TRBV12-3 or TRBV12-4 to TRBJ2-4; D might be TRBD2 (7 bases). V was pared by 5 bases and J by 8 bases, with 22 bases between. This CDR3 is 16 amino acids long. CDR3 DNA: TGTGCCAGCAGTCCGTTCCGGGGAGGGGGTTCTTACATTCAGTACTTC. This codes for CASSPFRGGGSYIQYF.

This clonotype appeared a few times. The CDR3 nucleotides read TGCAGTGCCCCAAGTAGAAGTACCATGAACACTGAAGCTTTCTTT. The encoded protein is CSAPSRSTMNTEAFF. The chain links TRBV20-1 to TRBJ1-1; D gene unclear. Trimming shortened V by 6 bases and J by 0 bases, and 17 bases separated the two germline ends. Germline loops: CDR1 DFQATT, CDR2 SNEGSKA (reference sequence). The CDR3 sequence is 15 residues long.

This clonotype was seen a few times. This chain links TRBV12-3 or TRBV12-4 with TRBJ2-1; D possibly matches TRBD1 or TRBD2 (5 bases each). This CDR3 contains 19 residues. V gave up 1 base and J gave up 3 bases, with 22 bases separating them. The CDR3 here is CASSLGQGKRLPYYNEQFF. The CDR3 DNA sequence: TGTGCCAGCAGTTTAGGCCAGGGAAAGCGACTACCCTACTACAATGAGCAGTTCTTC.

This chain links TRBV5-1 with TRBJ2-1; 10 bases are a match to TRBD2. V was clipped by 2 bases and J by 5 bases; unmatched bases: 7. The CDR3 totals 16 residues. Germline lookup yields CDR1 SGHRS and CDR2 YFSETQ. The CDR3 protein is CASSFKAGGINNEQFF. In DNA, the CDR3 is TGCGCCAGCAGCTTTAAAGCGGGGGGGATAAACAATGAGCAGTTCTTC.

J is TRBJ1-1 and V is TRBV20-1, with D hard to call. Trimming shortened V by 0 bases and J by 1 base, and 6 bases separated the two germline ends. The length of the CDR3 is 13 residues. Germline V gene data show CDR1 as DFQATT and CDR2 as SNEGSKA (reference sequence). The CDR3 sequence: CSAREGWNTEAFF. Here the CDR3 DNA reads TGCAGTGCTAGAGAGGGGTGGAACACTGAAGCTTTCTTT.

The chain employs TRBV5-6 and TRBJ2-3; D might be TRBD1 or TRBD2, each matching 6 bases. Germline values: CDR1 SGHDT, CDR2 YYEEEE. The CDR3 runs to 17 residues. Trimming took 1 base from V and 0 from J, leaving 15 bases between them. For the CDR3, the DNA is TGTGCCAGCAGCTTGTTAGGGGGGCTGTCTAGCACAGATACGCAGTATTTT. Amino acids: CASSLLGGLSSTDTQYF.

This clonotype was seen a handful of times. The rearrangement links TRBV10-1 to TRBJ2-5, with D unresolved. The V and J ends lost 3 bases and 5 bases respectively, with 10 bases between them. CDR1 is WNHNN, CDR2 SYGVQD, per germline (reference sequence). This CDR3 region has 13 residues. The CDR3 DNA reads as TGCGCCAGCAGTGAAGGGTTGGGGGAGACCCAGTACTTC. Protein: CASSEGLGETQYF.

This clonotype was seen only a few times. The V call is TRBV5-5, the J call TRBJ1-2, with 10 bases aligning to TRBD1. There are 14 residues in the CDR3. Germline lookup yields CDR1 SGHKS and CDR2 YYEKEE (reference sequence). V lost 0 bases and J lost 7; bases outside the gene matches: 3. The CDR3 protein is CASSLAGTGVGYTF. The DNA for the CDR3 is TGTGCCAGCAGCTTGGCCGGGACAGGGGTTGGCTACACCTTC.

This clonotype has only a few counts. V is TRBV11-2 and J is TRBJ2-5, with no clear D. Germline V gene lookup returns CDR1 SGHAT and CDR2 FQNNGV. The CDR3 sequence is 15 residues long. The V gene lost 5 bases and the J gene lost 5 bases, with 18 bases spanning the gap. CDR3 protein: CASSPGVGRGETQYF. CDR3 nucleotides: TGTGCCAGCAGCCCGGGTGTCGGCCGTGGGGAGACCCAGTACTTC.

This clonotype has a count of ten or more. The CDR3 bases are TGCAGCGTGACCCCTTGGGACGAAGAGACCCAGTACTTC. Its translation is CSVTPWDEETQYF. The chain couples TRBV29-1 to TRBJ2-5; either TRBD1 or TRBD2 may supply D (5 bases each). There are 13 residues in the CDR3. V was trimmed by 6 bases and J by 3 bases, leaving 14 bases between them. Per the germline V gene, CDR1 is SQVTM and CDR2 is ANQGSEA.

This clonotype appeared a few times. The CDR3 loop is CASSLVTVRHSYEQYF. The CDR3, as DNA: TGTGCCAGCAGCTTAGTGACAGTAAGACATTCCTACGAGCAGTACTTC. The rearrangement uses TRBV11-2 and TRBJ2-7; D perhaps matches TRBD1 (5 bases). There are 16 residues in the CDR3. V was clipped by 1 base and J by 1 base, with 14 bases between them. In germline, CDR1 is SGHAT, CDR2 FQNNGV.

The V and J genes are TRBV5-6 and TRBJ1-2, with D possibly matching TRBD1 (5 bases). Trimming removed 7 bases from V and 2 bases from J, with 15 bases in between. Looked up from germline, CDR1 is SGHDT and CDR2 is YYEEEE. The CDR3 totals 14 residues. The CDR3 is CASAREGPNYGYTF. CDR3 DNA: TGTGCCAGCGCTAGGGAGGGGCCCAACTATGGCTACACCTTC.

This clonotype was recorded a few times. The rearrangement links TRBV4-1 to TRBJ2-7; no reliable D call. The CDR3 is made up of 14 amino acids. The germline gives CDR1 MGHRA, CDR2 YSYEKL. Trimming removed 1 base from V and 0 bases from J, with 7 bases in between. The CDR3 nucleotides are TGCGCCAGCAGCCAAGGTTTGAGCTCCTACGAGCAGTACTTC. It specifies CASSQGLSSYEQYF.

This clonotype has more than one count but fewer than ten. The V call is TRBV5-1, the J call TRBJ1-6; maybe TRBD1 (5 bases). The ends were cut back, 0 bases at V and 8 bases at J, with 12 bases in the middle. The CDR3 sequence is 15 residues long. Germline loops: CDR1 SGHRS, CDR2 YFSETQ. This CDR3 is CASSLAGRGYSPLHF. CDR3 nucleotide sequence: TGCGCCAGCAGCTTGGCGGGAAGGGGCTATTCACCCCTCCACTTT.

The CDR3 region has the DNA TGTGCCAGCAGCCAAGGGACAGGGAATACGCAGTATTTT. The encoded protein is CASSQGTGNTQYF. The chain joins TRBV14 to TRBJ2-3; 8 nucleotides align to TRBD1. Unmatched junction bases numbered 1, after V lost 1 base and J lost 7 bases. CDR1 is SGHDN and CDR2 is FVKESK in the germline V gene. This CDR3 is 13 amino acids long.

This clonotype was counted a few times. The chain uses TRBV20-1 and TRBJ2-7; TRBD2 matches at 10 bases. J gave up 0 bases and V 3 bases, and 5 bases lay outside the gene matches. CDR3 length: 15 residues. Germline CDR1 reads DFQATT; CDR2 reads SNEGSKA (reference sequence). The CDR3: CSASPPSGSSYEQYF. CDR3 in DNA: TGCAGTGCTAGTCCGCCTAGCGGGAGCTCCTACGAGCAGTACTTC.

This clonotype was seen only a few times. The chain joins TRBV10-2 to TRBJ2-2; possible D gene TRBD2, 6 bases. Germline V CDR1 and CDR2: WSHSY, SAAADI. The ends were cut back, 6 bases at V and 9 bases at J, with 20 bases in the middle. This CDR3 spans 15 amino acids. CDR3 DNA sequence: TGCGCCAGCAGGGAAGCTACGGGACTCGTCCGGGAGCTGTTTTTT. It codes for CASREATGLVRELFF.

The rearrangement uses TRBV20-1 and TRBJ1-1; D is uncertain. Germline CDR1 DFQATT, CDR2 SNEGSKA (reference sequence). The CDR3 contains 15 residues. The germline V and J ends were trimmed by 3 bases and 2 bases, with 16 bases remaining between them. The CDR3 region is CSARPRQAVNTEAFF. The CDR3 DNA sequence: TGCAGTGCTAGGCCCCGGCAGGCTGTTAACACTGAAGCTTTCTTT.